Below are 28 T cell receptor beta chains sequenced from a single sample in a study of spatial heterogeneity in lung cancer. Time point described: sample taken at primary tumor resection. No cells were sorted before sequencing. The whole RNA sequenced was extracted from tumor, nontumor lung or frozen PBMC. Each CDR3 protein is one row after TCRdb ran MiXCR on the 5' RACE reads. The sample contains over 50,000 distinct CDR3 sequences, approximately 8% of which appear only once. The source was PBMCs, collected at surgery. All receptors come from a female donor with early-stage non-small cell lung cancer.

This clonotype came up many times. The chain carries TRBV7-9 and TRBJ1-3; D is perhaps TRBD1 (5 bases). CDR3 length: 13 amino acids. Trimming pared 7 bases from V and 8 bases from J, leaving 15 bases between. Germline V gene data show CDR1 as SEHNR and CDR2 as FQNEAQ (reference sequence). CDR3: CASTSRESDTIYF. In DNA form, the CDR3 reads TGTGCCAGCACCTCCAGGGAGTCGGACACCATATATTTT.

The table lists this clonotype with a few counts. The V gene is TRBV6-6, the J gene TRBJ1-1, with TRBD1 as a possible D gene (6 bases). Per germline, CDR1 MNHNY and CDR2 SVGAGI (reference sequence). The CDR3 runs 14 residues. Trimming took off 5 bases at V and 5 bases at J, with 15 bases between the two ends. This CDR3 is CASSEQGGWTEAFF. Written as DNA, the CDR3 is TGTGCCAGCAGTGAACAAGGGGGTTGGACTGAAGCTTTCTTT.

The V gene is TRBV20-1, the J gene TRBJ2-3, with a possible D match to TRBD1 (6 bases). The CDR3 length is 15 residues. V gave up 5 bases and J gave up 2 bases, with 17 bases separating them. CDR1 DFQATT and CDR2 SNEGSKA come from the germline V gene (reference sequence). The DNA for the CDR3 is TGCAGTGCTGAATTCGGGCAGGGGTACACAGATACGCAGTATTTT. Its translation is CSAEFGQGYTDTQYF.

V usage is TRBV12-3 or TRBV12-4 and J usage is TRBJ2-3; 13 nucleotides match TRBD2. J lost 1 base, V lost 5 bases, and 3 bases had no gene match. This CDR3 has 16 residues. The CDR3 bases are TGTGCCAGCAGTCCCGGACTAGCGGGGGGCACAGATACGCAGTATTTT. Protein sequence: CASSPGLAGGTDTQYF.

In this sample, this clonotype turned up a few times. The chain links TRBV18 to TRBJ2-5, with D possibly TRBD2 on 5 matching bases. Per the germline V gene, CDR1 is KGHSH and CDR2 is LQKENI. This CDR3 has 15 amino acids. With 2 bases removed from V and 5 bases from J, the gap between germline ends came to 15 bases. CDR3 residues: CASSPGQTGGETQYF. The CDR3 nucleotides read TGTGCCAGCTCACCAGGCCAGACCGGCGGGGAGACCCAGTACTTC.

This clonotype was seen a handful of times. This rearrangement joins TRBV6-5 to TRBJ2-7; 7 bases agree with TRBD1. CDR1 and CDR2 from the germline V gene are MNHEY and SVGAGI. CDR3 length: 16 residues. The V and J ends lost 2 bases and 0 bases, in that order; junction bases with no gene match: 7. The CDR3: CASSYHETGSSYEQYF. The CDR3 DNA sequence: TGTGCCAGCAGTTACCACGAGACAGGGAGCTCCTACGAGCAGTACTTC.

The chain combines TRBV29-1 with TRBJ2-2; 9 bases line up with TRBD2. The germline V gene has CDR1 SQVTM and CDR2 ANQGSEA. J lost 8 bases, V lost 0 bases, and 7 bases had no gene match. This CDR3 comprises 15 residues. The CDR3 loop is CSVEEQRGVDGELFF. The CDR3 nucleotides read TGCAGCGTTGAAGAACAGCGGGGGGTGGATGGGGAGCTGTTTTTT.

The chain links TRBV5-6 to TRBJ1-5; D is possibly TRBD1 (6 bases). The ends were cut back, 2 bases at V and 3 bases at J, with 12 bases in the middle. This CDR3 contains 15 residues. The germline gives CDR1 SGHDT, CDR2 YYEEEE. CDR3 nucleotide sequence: TGTGCCAGCAGCTTAGGGGGACGGATCAATCAGCCCCAGCATTTT. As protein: CASSLGGRINQPQHF.

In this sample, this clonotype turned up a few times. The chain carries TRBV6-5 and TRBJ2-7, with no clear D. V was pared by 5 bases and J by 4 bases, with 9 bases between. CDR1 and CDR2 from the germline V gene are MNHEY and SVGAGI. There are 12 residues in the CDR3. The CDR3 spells CASSPQRYEQYV. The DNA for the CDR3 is TGTGCCAGCAGTCCCCAGCGTTACGAGCAGTACGTC.

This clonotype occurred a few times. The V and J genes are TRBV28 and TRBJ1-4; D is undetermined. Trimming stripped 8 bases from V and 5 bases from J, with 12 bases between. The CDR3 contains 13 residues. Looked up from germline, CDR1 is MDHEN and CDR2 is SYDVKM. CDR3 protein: CASGRSINEKLFF. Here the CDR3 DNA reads TGTGCCAGCGGCCGCAGTATCAATGAAAAACTGTTTTTT.

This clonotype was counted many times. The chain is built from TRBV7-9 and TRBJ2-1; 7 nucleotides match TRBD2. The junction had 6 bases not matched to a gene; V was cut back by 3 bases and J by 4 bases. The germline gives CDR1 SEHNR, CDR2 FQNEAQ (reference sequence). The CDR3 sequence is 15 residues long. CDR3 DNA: TGTGCCAGCAGCTTTCAGGAGGGAGGGTACAATGAGCAGTTCTTC. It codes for CASSFQEGGYNEQFF.

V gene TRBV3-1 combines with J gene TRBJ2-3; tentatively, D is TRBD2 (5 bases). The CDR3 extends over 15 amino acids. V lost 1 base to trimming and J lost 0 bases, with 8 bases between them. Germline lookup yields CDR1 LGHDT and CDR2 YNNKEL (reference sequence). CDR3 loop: CASSQVGVSTDTQYF. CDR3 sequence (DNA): TGTGCCAGCAGCCAAGTCGGGGTTAGCACAGATACGCAGTATTTT.

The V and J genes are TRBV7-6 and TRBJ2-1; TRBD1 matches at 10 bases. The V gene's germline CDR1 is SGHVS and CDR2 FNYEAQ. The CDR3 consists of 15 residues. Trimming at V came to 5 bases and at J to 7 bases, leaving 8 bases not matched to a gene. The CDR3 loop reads CASSPGQGVWNEQFF. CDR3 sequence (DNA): TGTGCCAGCAGCCCCGGACAGGGGGTGTGGAATGAGCAGTTCTTC.

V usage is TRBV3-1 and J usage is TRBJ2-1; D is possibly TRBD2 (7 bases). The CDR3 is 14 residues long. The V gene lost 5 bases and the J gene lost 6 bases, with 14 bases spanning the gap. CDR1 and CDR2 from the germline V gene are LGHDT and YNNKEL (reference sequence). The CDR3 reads CASSSGLQGNEQFF. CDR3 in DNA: TGTGCCAGCAGCTCGGGACTACAGGGCAATGAGCAGTTCTTC.

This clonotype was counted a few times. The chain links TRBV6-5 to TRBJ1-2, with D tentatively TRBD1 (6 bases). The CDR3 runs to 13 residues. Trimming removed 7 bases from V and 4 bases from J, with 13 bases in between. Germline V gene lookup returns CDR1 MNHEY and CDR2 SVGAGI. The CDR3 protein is CASTPTGFYGYTF. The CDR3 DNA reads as TGTGCCAGCACCCCGACAGGTTTCTATGGCTACACCTTC.

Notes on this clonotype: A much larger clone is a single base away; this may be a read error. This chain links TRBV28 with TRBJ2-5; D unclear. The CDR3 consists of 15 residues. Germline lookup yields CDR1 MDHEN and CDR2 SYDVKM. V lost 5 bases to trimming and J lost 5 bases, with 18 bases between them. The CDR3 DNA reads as TGTGCCAGCAGTGGTGCCTCCGGAATGAGGGAGACCCAGTACTTC. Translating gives CASSGASGMRETQYF.

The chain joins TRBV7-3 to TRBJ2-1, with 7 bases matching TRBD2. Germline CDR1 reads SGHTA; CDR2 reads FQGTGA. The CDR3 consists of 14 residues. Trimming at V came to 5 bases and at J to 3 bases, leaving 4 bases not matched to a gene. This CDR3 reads CASSRTGGYNEQFF. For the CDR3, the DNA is TGTGCCAGCAGCCGTACGGGAGGCTACAATGAGCAGTTCTTC.

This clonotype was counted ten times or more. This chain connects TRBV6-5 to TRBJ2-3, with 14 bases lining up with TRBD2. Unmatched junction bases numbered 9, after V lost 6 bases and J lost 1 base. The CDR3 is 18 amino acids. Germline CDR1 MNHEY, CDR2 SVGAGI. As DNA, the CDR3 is TGTGCCAGCAGGGAAGGACTAGCGGGAGGATTGGGCACAGATACGCAGTATTTT. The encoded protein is CASREGLAGGLGTDTQYF.

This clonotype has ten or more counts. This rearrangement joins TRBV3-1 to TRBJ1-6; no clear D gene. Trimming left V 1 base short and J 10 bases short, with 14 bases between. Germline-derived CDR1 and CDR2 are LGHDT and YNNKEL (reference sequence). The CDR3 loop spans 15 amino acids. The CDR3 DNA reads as TGTGCCAGCAGCCAAGCCGTCCCCAGTGACTCACCCCTCCACTTT. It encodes CASSQAVPSDSPLHF.

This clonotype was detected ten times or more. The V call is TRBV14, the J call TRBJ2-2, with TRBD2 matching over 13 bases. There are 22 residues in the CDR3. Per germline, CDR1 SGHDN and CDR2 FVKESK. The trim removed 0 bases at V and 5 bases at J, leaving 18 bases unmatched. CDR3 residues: CASSQDLPPGLAGLEGTGELFF. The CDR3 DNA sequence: TGTGCCAGCAGCCAAGATCTTCCACCGGGACTAGCGGGGCTAGAAGGGACCGGGGAGCTGTTTTTT. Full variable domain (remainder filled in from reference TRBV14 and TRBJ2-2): EAGVTQFPSHSVIEKGQTVTLRCDPISGHDNLYWYRRVMGKEIKFLLHFVKESKQDESGMPNNRFLAERTGGTYSTLKVQPAELEDSGVYFCASSQDLPPGLAGLEGTGELFFGEGSRLTVL.

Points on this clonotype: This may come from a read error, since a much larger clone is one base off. The chain's CDR3 is CASSPWTSGFDTQYF. DNA of the CDR3: TGTGCCAGCAGCCCCTGGACTAGCGGGTTCGATACGCAGTATTTT. The chain links TRBV9 to TRBJ2-3, with TRBD2 matching over 11 bases. V lost 4 bases and J lost 6; bases outside the gene matches: 7. This CDR3 has 15 amino acids. Germline V gene sequence: CDR1 SGDLS, CDR2 YYNGEE. Using reference TRBV9 and TRBJ2-3 for the parts outside the CDR3, the full variable domain is DSGVTQTPKHLITATGQRVTLRCSPRSGDLSVYWYQQSLDQGLQFLIQYYNGEERAKGNILERFSAQQFPDLHSELNLSSLELGDSALYFCASSPWTSGFDTQYFGPGTRLTVL.

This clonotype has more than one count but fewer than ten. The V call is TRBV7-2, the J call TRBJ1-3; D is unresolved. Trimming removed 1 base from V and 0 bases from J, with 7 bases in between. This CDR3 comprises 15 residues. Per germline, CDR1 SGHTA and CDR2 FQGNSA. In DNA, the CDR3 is TGTGCCAGCAGCTTAGTGCCAGACTCTGGAAACACCATATATTTT. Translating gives CASSLVPDSGNTIYF.

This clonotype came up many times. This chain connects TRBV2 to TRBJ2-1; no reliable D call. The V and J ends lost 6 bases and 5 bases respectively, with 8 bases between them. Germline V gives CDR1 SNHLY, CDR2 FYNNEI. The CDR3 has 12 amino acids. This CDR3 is CASSEPNNEQFF. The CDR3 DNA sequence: TGTGCCAGCAGCGAGCCCAACAATGAGCAGTTCTTC.

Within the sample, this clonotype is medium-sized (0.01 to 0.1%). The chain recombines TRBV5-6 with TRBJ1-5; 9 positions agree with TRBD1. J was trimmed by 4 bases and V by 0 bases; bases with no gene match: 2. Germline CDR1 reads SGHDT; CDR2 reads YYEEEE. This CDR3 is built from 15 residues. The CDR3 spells CASSLAGTGNQPQHF. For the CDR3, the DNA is TGTGCCAGCAGCTTGGCCGGGACAGGGAATCAGCCCCAGCATTTT.

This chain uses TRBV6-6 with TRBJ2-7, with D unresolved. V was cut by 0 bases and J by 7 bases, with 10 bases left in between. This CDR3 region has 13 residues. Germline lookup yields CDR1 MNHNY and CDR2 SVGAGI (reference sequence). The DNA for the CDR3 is TGTGCCAGCAGTTACTCCCCTGTGGCGGAGCAGTACGTC. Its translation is CASSYSPVAEQYV.

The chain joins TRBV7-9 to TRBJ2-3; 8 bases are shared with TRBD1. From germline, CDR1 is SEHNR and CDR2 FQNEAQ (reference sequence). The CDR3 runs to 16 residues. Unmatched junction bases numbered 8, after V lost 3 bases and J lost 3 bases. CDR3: CASSFPLRQGTDTQYF. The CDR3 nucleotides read TGTGCCAGCAGCTTCCCCTTGAGACAGGGGACAGATACGCAGTATTTT.

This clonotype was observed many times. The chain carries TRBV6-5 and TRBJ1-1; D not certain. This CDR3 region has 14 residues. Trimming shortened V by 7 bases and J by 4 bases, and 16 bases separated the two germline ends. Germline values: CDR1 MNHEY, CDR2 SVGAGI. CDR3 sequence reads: CASTYMDGSTEAFF. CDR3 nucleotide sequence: TGTGCCAGCACCTACATGGACGGAAGCACTGAAGCTTTCTTT.

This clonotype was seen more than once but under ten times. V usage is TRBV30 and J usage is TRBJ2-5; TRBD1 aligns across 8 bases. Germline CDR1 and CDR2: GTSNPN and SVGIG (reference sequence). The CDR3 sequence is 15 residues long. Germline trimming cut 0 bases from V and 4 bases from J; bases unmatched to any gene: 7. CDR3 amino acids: CAWSVPTGDVETQYF. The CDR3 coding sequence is TGTGCCTGGAGTGTACCGACAGGGGATGTAGAGACCCAGTACTTC.